A single sample gave rise to the 2 T cell receptor beta chains below, sequenced in a study of cytomegalovirus exposure and HLA in healthy donors. This PCR relied on a set of 60 Vbeta primers and 13 Jbeta primers. Sequencing used immunoSEQ multiplex PCR; TCRdb keeps in-frame clones, though not all of them. The sample yields fewer than 150,000 clones, roughly four fifths seen once. Sequencing was carried out using PBMCs. Receptors originate from a male donor in good health and CMV-seronegative.

Written as DNA, the CDR3 is TGTGCCAGCAGTCTCGGCCTAGCGCCGGAGGGGAAGACCCAGTACTTC. Translated, it gives CASSLGLAPEGKTQYF. The chain joins TRBV6-4 to TRBJ2-5, with D tentatively TRBD2 (6 bases). Trimming removed 5 bases from V and 6 bases from J, with 22 bases in between. This CDR3 comprises 16 residues. Looked up from germline, CDR1 is MRHNA and CDR2 is SNTAGT.

This clone was recorded once. This chain links TRBV9 with TRBJ2-1; maybe TRBD2 (6 bases). The CDR3 length is 13 residues. Germline loops: CDR1 SGDLS, CDR2 YYNGEE. The ends were cut back, 2 bases at V and 7 bases at J, with 10 bases in the middle. CDR3 residues: CASSVDGRNEQFF. The CDR3 DNA is TGTGCCAGCAGCGTGGACGGGAGAAATGAGCAGTTCTTC.